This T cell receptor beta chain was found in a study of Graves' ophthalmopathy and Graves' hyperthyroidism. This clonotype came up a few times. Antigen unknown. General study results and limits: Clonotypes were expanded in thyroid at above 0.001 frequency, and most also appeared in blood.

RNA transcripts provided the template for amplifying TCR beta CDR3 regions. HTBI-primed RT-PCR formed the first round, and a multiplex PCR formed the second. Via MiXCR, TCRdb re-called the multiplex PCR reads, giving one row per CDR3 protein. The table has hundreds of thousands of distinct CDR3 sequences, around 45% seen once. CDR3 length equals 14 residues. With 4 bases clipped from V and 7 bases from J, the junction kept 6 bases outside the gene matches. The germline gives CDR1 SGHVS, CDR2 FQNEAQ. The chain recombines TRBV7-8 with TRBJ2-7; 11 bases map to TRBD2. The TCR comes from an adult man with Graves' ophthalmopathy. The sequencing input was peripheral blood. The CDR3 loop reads CASSSTSGVDEQYF. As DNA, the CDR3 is TGTGCCAGCAGCTCGACTAGCGGGGTGGATGAGCAGTACTTC.